This T cell receptor beta chain derives from a study of cytotoxic CD8 clonotypes in ibrutinib-treated CLL. Study-wide context: Outcomes included around 24 partial and 2 complete responses; after median 68 months, approximately 14 stayed remitted and about 12 progressed. Sequencing produced an average of about 260,000 productive templates and approximately 100,000 productive rearrangements per sample.

V lost 0 bases and J lost 4, with 10 bases in between. In germline, CDR1 is SGHNT, CDR2 YYREEE (reference sequence). This CDR3 has 15 amino acids. Sequencing was performed with immunoSEQ multiplex PCR; in TCRdb, only in-frame clones are kept and a portion is missing. The sample lists over 140,000 clones, approximately 80% occurring once. This clone has only one observation. This receptor was identified in a human donor with chronic lymphocytic leukemia. The sequenced sample was PBMCs, obtained after 36 months of ibrutinib treatment. This rearrangement joins TRBV5-4 to TRBJ1-4; possibly TRBD1 for D (5 bases). CDR3 nucleotides: TGTGCCAGCAGCTTGGGGGGGGAAATTAATGAAAAACTGTTTTTT. Its translation is CASSLGGEINEKLFF.